Listed below are T cell receptor beta chains from one sample, sequenced in a study of memory CD4+ T cells and cytomegalovirus serostatus. The repertoire was sequenced with immunoSEQ multiplex PCR; TCRdb's copy has only in-frame clones and lacks some. The table shows just over 25,000 clones, with around three quarters occurring only once. The source material was memory CD4+ T cells from blood. The receptors come from an adult in good health and CMV-seronegative. Each CDR3 is given with its conserved first and last residue. D genes are given only for firm matches. Clone size is stated in some rows and not others, as once, few, many or a class when expanded.

NA,NA,TRBJ1-1,TRBV11-1,CASSTQGGTEAFF,TGTGCCAGCAGCACTCAGGGAGGCACTGAAGCTTTCTTT
TRBD1,NA,TRBJ2-7,TRBV18,CASSRDRVADEQYF,TGTGCCAGCTCACGGGACAGGGTTGCGGACGAGCAGTACTTC
NA,NA,TRBJ2-5,TRBV25-1,CASSEYGEAGDYQETQYF,TGTGCCAGCAGTGAATATGGGGAAGCGGGCGACTACCAAGAGACCCAGTACTTC
TRBD1,NA,TRBJ1-2,TRBV5-6,CASSLERDRGYGYTF,TGTGCCAGCAGCTTGGAGCGGGACAGGGGCTATGGCTACACCTTC
NA,NA,TRBJ1-4,TRBV5-4,CASSLDLTNEKLFF,TGTGCCAGCAGCTTGGATTTAACTAATGAAAAACTGTTTTTT
NA,once,TRBJ1-1,TRBV30,CAWTQPNLVSPEAFF,TGTGCCTGGACGCAACCTAATTTGGTGTCCCCTGAAGCTTTCTTT
NA,once,TRBJ1-3,TRBV9,CASSAGGTGNTIYF,TGTGCCAGCAGCGCCGGGGGCACTGGAAACACCATATATTTT
TRBD1,few,TRBJ1-1,TRBV11-2,CASRGQGNTEAFF,TGTGCCAGCCGGGGACAGGGTAACACTGAAGCTTTCTTT
NA,NA,TRBJ1-4,TRBV5-8,CASSGQGGEKLFF,TGTGCCAGCAGCGGGCAGGGCGGGGAAAAACTGTTTTTT
TRBD1,once,TRBJ2-7,TRBV27,CASRRGGIGTGSYEQYF,TGTGCCAGCAGGCGAGGGGGTATCGGGACAGGGTCCTACGAGCAGTACTTC
NA,NA,TRBJ2-1,TRBV19,CASSSTSLVHNEQFF,TGTGCCAGTAGTTCGACTAGTCTGGTACACAATGAGCAGTTCTTC